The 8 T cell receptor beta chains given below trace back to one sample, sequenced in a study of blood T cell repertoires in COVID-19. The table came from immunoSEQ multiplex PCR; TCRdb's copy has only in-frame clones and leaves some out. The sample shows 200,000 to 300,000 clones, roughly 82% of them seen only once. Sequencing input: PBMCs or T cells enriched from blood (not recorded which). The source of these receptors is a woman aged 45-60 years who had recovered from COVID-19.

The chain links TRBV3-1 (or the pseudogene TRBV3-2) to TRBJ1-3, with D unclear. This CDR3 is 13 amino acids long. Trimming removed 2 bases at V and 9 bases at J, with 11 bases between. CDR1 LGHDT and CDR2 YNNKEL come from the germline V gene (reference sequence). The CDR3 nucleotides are TGTGCCAGCAGCCAACAAGGACTTGGCACCATATATTTT. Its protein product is CASSQQGLGTIYF.

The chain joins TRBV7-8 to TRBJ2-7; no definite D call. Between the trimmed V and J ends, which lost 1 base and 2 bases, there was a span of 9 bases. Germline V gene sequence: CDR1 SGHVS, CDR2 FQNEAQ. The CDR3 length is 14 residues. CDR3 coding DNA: TGTGCCAGCAGCTTAGGAAACCCAGCCTACGAGCAGTACTTC. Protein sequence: CASSLGNPAYEQYF.

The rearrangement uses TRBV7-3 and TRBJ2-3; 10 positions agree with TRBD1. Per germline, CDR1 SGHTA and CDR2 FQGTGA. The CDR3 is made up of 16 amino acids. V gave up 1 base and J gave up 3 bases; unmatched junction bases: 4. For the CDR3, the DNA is TGTGCCAGCAGCTTAAAGACAGGGGGCGAAACAGATACGCAGTATTTT. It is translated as CASSLKTGGETDTQYF. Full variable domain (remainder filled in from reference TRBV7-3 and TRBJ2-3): GAGVSQTPSNKVTEKGKYVELRCDPISGHTALYWYRQSLGQGPEFLIYFQGTGAADDSGLPNDRFFAVRPEGSVSTLKIQRTERGDSAVYLCASSLKTGGETDTQYFGPGTRLTVL.

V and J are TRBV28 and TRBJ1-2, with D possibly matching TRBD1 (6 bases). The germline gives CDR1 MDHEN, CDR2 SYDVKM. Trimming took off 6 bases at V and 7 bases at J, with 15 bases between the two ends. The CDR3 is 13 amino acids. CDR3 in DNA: TGTGCCAGCAGAGAACAGGGAAGGGGTGGCTACACCTTC. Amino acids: CASREQGRGGYTF.

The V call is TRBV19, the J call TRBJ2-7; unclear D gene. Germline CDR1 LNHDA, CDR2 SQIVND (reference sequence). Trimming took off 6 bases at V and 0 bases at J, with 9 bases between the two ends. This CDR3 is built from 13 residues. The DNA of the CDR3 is TGTGCCAGTAGGCGAACGGGCTCCTACGAGCAGTACTTC. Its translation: CASRRTGSYEQYF.

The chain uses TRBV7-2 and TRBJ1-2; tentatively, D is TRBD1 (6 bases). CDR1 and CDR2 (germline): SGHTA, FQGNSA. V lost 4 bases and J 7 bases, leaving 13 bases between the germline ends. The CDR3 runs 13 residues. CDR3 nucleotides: TGTGCCAGCAGCTCCAACAGGGAACGTGGCTACACCTTC. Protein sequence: CASSSNRERGYTF.

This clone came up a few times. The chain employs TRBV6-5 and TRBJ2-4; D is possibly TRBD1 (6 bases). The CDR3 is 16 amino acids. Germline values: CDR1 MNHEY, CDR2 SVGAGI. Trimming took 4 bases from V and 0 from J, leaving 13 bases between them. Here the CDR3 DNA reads TGTGCCAGCAGTTCACCGGGACACCTAGCCAAAAACATTCAGTACTTC. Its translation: CASSSPGHLAKNIQYF.

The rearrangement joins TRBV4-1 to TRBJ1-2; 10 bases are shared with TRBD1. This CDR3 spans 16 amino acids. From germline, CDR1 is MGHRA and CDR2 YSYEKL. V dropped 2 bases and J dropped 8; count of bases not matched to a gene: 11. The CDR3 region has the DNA TGCGCCAGCAGCCAACCGGGACAGGGGTTGGGTAGCGGCTACACCTTC. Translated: CASSQPGQGLGSGYTF.